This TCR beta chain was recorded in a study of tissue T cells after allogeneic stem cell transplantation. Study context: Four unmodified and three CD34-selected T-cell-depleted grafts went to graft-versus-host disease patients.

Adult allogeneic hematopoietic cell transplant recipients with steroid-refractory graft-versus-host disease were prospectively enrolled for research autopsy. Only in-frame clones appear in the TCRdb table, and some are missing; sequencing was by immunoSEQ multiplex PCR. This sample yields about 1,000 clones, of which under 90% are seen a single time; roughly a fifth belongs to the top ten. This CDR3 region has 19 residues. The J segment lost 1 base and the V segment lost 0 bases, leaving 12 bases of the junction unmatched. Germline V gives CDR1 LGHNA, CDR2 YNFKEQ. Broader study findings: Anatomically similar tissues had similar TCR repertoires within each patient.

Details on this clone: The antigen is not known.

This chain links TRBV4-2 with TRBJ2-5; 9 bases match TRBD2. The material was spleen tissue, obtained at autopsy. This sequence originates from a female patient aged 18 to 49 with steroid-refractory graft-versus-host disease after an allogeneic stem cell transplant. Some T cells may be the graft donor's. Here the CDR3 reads CASSQDRLWVAGAQETQYF. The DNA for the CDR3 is TGTGCCAGCAGCCAAGATAGGCTTTGGGTAGCGGGGGCCCAAGAGACCCAGTACTTC.